This T cell receptor beta chain was found in a study of blood T cell repertoires in COVID-19. Study-level information: The origin of the acute and convalescent COVID-19 samples was the United States, Italy and Spain. Sample material is recorded as cDNA or gDNA derived from T cells, B-cell-depleted T cells, or PBMCs.

Germline loops: CDR1 LNHNV, CDR2 YYDKDF (reference sequence). The CDR3 runs 20 residues. The ends lost 1 base at V and 0 bases at J; junction bases unmatched: 16. Assay used: immunoSEQ multiplex PCR; TCRdb lists only in-frame clones, some missing. In the table there are about 200,000 clones, roughly 85% of which are singletons. The chain couples TRBV15 to TRBJ2-7; 9 positions agree with TRBD2. Input material: PBMCs or T cells enriched from blood (not recorded which). This TCR came from a woman between 35 and 50 years old with acute COVID-19. CDR3 sequence: CATSRVRRGLAGRSSYEQYF. CDR3 in DNA: TGTGCCACCAGCAGAGTCCGCCGGGGGCTAGCGGGAAGAAGCTCCTACGAGCAGTACTTC. The full variable domain, with the rest looked up from reference TRBV15 and TRBJ2-7, is DAMVIQNPRYQVTQFGKPVTLSCSQTLNHNVMYWYQQKSSQAPKLLFHYYDKDFNNEADTPDNFQSRRPNTSFCFLDIRSPGLGDTAMYLCATSRVRRGLAGRSSYEQYFGPGTRLTVT.